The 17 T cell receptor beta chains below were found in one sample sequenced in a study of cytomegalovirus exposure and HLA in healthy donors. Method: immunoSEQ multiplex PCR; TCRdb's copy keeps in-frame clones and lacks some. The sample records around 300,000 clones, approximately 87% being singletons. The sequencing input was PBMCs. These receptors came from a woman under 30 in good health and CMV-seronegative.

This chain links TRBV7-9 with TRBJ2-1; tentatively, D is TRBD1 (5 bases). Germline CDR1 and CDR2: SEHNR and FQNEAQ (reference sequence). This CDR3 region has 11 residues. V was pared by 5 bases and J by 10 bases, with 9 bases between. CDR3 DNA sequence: TGTGCCAGCAGCCCAGGGATGGAGCAGTTCTTC. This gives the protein CASSPGMEQFF.

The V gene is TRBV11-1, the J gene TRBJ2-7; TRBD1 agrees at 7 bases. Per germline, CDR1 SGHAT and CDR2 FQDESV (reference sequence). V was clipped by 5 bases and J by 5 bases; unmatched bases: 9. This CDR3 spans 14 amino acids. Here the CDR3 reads CASSPTGVGDEQYF. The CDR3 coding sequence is TGTGCCAGCAGCCCAACAGGGGTGGGTGACGAGCAGTACTTC.

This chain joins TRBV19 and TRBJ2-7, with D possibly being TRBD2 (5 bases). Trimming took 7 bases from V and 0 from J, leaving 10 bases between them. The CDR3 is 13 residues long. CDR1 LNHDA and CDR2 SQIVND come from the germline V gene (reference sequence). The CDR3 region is CASNGGSSYEQYF. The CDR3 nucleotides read TGTGCCAGTAACGGTGGGAGCTCCTACGAGCAGTACTTC.

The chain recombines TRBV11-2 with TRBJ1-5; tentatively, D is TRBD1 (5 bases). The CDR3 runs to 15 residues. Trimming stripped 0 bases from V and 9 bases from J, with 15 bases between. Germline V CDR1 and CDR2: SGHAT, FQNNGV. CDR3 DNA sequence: TGTGCCAGCAGCTTAGATCGCGGGGCTCGAGGGCCCCAGCATTTT. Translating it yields CASSLDRGARGPQHF.

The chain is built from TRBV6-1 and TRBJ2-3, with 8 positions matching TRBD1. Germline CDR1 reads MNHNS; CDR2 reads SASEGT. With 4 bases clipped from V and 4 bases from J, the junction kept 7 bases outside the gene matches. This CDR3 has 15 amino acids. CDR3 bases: TGTGCCAGCAGTGGGTGGACAGGGCTTCCAGATACGCAGTATTTT. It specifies CASSGWTGLPDTQYF.

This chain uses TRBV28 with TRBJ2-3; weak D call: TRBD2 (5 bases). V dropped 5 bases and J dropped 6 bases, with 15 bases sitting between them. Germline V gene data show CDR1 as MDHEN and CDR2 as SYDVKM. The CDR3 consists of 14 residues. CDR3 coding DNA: TGTGCCAGCAGTGACCTACTAGTTCTGGATACGCAGTATTTT. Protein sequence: CASSDLLVLDTQYF.

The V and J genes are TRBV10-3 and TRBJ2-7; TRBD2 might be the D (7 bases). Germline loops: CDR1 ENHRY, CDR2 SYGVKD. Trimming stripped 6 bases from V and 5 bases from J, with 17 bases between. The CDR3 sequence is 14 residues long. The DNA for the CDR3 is TGTGCCATCAGGGGGAGGGGCGGGGGCCACGAGCAGTACTTC. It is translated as CAIRGRGGGHEQYF.

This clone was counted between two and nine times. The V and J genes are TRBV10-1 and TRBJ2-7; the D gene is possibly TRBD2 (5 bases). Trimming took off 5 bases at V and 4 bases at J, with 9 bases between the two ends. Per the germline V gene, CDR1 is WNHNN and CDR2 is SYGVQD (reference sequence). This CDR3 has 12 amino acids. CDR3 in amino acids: CASSPRGYEQYF. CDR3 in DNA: TGCGCCAGCAGTCCCCGGGGATACGAGCAGTACTTC.

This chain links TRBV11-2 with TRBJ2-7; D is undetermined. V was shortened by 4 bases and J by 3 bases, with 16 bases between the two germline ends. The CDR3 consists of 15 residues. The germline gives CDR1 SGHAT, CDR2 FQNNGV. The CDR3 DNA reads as TGTGCCAGCAGCTCCCTCGCTAGTGGCCACTACGAGCAGTACTTC. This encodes CASSSLASGHYEQYF. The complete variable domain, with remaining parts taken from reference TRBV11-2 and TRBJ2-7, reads EAGVAQSPRYKIIEKRQSVAFWCNPISGHATLYWYQQILGQGPKLLIQFQNNGVVDDSQLPKDRFSAERLKGVDSTLKIQPAKLEDSAVYLCASSSLASGHYEQYFGPGTRLTVT.

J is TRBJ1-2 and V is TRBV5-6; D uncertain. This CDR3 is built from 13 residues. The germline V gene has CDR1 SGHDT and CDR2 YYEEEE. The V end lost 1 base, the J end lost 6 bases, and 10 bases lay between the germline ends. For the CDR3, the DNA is TGTGCCAGCAGCTTGCGAGGGTTGGATGGCTACACCTTC. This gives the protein CASSLRGLDGYTF.

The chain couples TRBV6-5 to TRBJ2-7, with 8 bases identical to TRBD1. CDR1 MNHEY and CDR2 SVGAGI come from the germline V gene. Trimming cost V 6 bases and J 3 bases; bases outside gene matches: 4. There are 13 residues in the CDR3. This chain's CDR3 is CASRRTGYYEQYF. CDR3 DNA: TGTGCCAGCAGGAGGACAGGGTACTACGAGCAGTACTTC.

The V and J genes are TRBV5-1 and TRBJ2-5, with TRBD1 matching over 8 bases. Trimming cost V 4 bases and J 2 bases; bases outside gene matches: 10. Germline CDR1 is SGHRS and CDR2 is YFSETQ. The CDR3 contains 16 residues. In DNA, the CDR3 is TGCGCCAGCAGCCAAGGACAGGGAGTTGGACAAGAGACCCAGTACTTC. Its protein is CASSQGQGVGQETQYF.

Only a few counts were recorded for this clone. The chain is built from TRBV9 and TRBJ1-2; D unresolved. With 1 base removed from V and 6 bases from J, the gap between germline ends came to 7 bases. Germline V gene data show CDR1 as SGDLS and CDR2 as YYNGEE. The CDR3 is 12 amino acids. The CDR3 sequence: CASSVRTDGYTF. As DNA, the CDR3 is TGTGCCAGCAGCGTAAGAACAGATGGCTACACCTTC.

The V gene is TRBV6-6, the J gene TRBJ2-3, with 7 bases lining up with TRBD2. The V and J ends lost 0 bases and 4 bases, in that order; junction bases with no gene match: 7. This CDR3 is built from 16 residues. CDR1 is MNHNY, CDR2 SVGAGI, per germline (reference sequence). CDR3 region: CASSYSLLTSADTQYF. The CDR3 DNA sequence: TGTGCCAGCAGTTACTCGCTTCTAACTAGCGCAGATACGCAGTATTTT.

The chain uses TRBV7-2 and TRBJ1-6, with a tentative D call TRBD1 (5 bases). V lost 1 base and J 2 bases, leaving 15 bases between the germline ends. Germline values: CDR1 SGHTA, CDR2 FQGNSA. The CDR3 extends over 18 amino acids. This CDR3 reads CASSLGAVTETYNSPLHF. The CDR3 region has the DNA TGTGCCAGCAGCTTAGGGGCGGTGACAGAGACCTATAATTCACCCCTCCACTTT. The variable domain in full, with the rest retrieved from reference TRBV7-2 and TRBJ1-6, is GAGVSQSPSNKVTEKGKDVELRCDPISGHTALYWYRQSLGQGLEFLIYFQGNSAPDKSGLPSDRFSAERTGGSVSTLTIQRTQQEDSAVYLCASSLGAVTETYNSPLHFGNGTRLTVT.

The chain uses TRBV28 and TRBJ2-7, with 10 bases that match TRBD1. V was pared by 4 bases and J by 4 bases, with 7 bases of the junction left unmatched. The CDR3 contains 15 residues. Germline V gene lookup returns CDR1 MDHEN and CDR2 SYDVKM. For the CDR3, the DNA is TGTGCCAGCAGTTCCGACAGGGGGCGTCGGTACGAGCAGTACTTC. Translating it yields CASSSDRGRRYEQYF.

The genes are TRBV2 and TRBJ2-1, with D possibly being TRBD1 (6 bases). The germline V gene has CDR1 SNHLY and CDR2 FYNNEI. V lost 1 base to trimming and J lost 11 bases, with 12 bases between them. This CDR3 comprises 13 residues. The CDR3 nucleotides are TGTGCCAGCAGTGAAGAATTCAGGGGTCAGCAGTTCTTC. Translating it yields CASSEEFRGQQFF.